The clone carrying this T cell receptor beta chain occurred once. Ages ranged from about 18 to 89 years, with residence in about 23 US areas. Cohorts were assigned according to the clinical history that participants reported. Trimming left V 0 bases short and J 1 base short, with 15 bases between. Germline V gene sequence: CDR1 LGHNA, CDR2 YSLEER. The CDR3 is 17 residues long. The data belong to a study of blood T cell repertoires in COVID-19. In the study overall: COVID-19 samples from acute and convalescent phases originated in the United States, Italy and Spain. PBMCs, B-cell-depleted T cells, or T cells provided the cDNA or gDNA that made up the material.

Some clones are missing from TCRdb's copy, which holds only in-frame ones; the method was immunoSEQ multiplex PCR. The table lists 250,000 to 350,000 clones, 75% to 90% of them singletons. The sequencing input was PBMCs or T cells enriched from blood (not recorded which). The TCR sequence derives from a woman in her fifties or sixties who had recovered from COVID-19. V and J are TRBV4-3 and TRBJ1-2, with D possibly TRBD1 on 6 matching bases. CDR3: CASSQDPQGGNNYGYTF. The CDR3 DNA follows: TGCGCCAGCAGCCAAGATCCACAAGGGGGTAATAACTATGGCTACACCTTC.